Below are 13 T cell receptor beta chains sequenced from a single sample in a study of beta chain features in type 1 diabetes. cDNA synthesis used the whole RNA isolate, giving expressed TCRB sequences. Libraries were prepared by immunoSEQ multiplex PCR; TCRdb keeps only in-frame clonotypes and omits some of them. In the table there are 120,000 to 150,000 clones, under 60% of which are singletons. The specimen was Tregs from blood. The receptor source for this set is a man aged 18 to 29 in good health.

The J gene is TRBJ1-4, the V gene TRBV2; D remains ambiguous. V lost 3 bases, J lost 8 bases, and 16 bases lay in between. This CDR3 region has 15 residues. Germline V gives CDR1 SNHLY, CDR2 FYNNEI. CDR3 in DNA: TGTGCCAGCAGTGAGGGTGCCGGTAGAGGGGAAAAACTGTTTTTT. This codes for CASSEGAGRGEKLFF.

The genes are TRBV9 and TRBJ2-1; the D gene is possibly TRBD2 (7 bases). V dropped 2 bases and J dropped 1 base, with 19 bases sitting between them. This CDR3 has 18 residues. From germline, CDR1 is SGDLS and CDR2 YYNGEE. The CDR3 DNA reads as TGTGCCAGCAGCGTGGGCCCGGGGGGCGGAGGGTCCTACAATGAGCAGTTCTTC. This codes for CASSVGPGGGGSYNEQFF. Looking up the rest from reference TRBV9 and TRBJ2-1 gives the full variable domain: DSGVTQTPKHLITATGQRVTLRCSPRSGDLSVYWYQQSLDQGLQFLIQYYNGEERAKGNILERFSAQQFPDLHSELNLSSLELGDSALYFCASSVGPGGGGSYNEQFFGPGTRLTVL.

The chain couples TRBV30 to TRBJ1-2; no firm D call. Trimming pared 0 bases from V and 3 bases from J, leaving 14 bases between. Germline-derived CDR1 and CDR2 are GTSNPN and SVGIG (reference sequence). The CDR3 is made up of 15 amino acids. The CDR3 protein is CAWSVTRAGDYGYTF. The CDR3 coding sequence is TGTGCCTGGAGTGTCACTCGGGCCGGGGACTATGGCTACACCTTC.

This clone has more than one count but fewer than ten. V gene TRBV7-8 combines with J gene TRBJ2-3; 10 bases fit TRBD2. Looked up from germline, CDR1 is SGHVS and CDR2 is FQNEAQ. The CDR3 extends over 19 amino acids. With V trimmed by 2 bases and J by 1 base, 12 bases remained unmatched. The CDR3 here is CASSLPSGTSGTRTDTQYF. CDR3 coding DNA: TGTGCCAGCAGCTTACCCTCCGGCACTAGCGGGACACGCACAGATACGCAGTATTTT.

The chain uses TRBV7-3 and TRBJ2-5; 9 bases line up with TRBD1. The V gene's germline CDR1 is SGHTA and CDR2 FQGTGA. This CDR3 has 13 amino acids. The junction had 2 bases not matched to a gene; V was cut back by 5 bases and J by 4 bases. CDR3 loop: CASSADRGETQYF. The CDR3 DNA follows: TGTGCCAGCAGCGCGGACAGGGGAGAGACCCAGTACTTC.

The J gene is TRBJ1-2, the V gene TRBV15; no clear D gene. CDR1 is LNHNV, CDR2 YYDKDF, per germline (reference sequence). The CDR3 is made up of 15 amino acids. Trimming took off 0 bases at V and 4 bases at J, with 12 bases between the two ends. DNA of the CDR3: TGTGCCACCAGCAGAGACACTGACATTATCTATGGCTACACCTTC. This codes for CATSRDTDIIYGYTF. Using reference TRBV15 and TRBJ1-2 for the parts outside the CDR3, the full variable domain is DAMVIQNPRYQVTQFGKPVTLSCSQTLNHNVMYWYQQKSSQAPKLLFHYYDKDFNNEADTPDNFQSRRPNTSFCFLDIRSPGLGDTAMYLCATSRDTDIIYGYTFGSGTRLTVV.

This clone was recorded a few times. V gene TRBV28 combines with J gene TRBJ2-3; the match to TRBD2 covers 10 bases. This CDR3 has 15 amino acids. The V segment lost 6 bases and the J segment 10 bases; nucleotides outside the gene matches: 13. CDR1 and CDR2 (germline): MDHEN, SYDVKM. CDR3 nucleotides: TGTGCCAGCAGCCCGACTAGCGGGCCATGGGGGGCGCAGTATTTT. Its protein product is CASSPTSGPWGAQYF.

V gene TRBV4-2 combines with J gene TRBJ1-2; TRBD1 matches at 9 bases. Germline V lookup: CDR1 LGHNA, CDR2 YNFKEQ. The CDR3 has 15 residues. V dropped 4 bases and J dropped 4; count of bases not matched to a gene: 7. The CDR3 protein is CASSPGTGWGYGYTF. CDR3 sequence (DNA): TGTGCCAGCAGCCCAGGGACAGGGTGGGGCTATGGCTACACCTTC.

The chain recombines TRBV5-1 with TRBJ2-5, with 8 bases matching TRBD1. Losses at the gene ends were 0 bases for V and 0 bases for J; bases not matched to a gene: 1. CDR1 and CDR2 from the germline V gene are SGHRS and YFSETQ. The CDR3 loop spans 15 amino acids. The CDR3: CASSLGTGHQETQYF. CDR3 nucleotide sequence: TGCGCCAGCAGCTTGGGGACAGGGCACCAAGAGACCCAGTACTTC.

This clone is a singleton in its sample. V and J are TRBV7-3 and TRBJ2-7; 8 nucleotides match TRBD1. This CDR3 is built from 13 residues. V gave up 5 bases and J gave up 7 bases; unmatched junction bases: 7. The germline CDR1 and CDR2 sequences are SGHTA and FQGTGA. CDR3 protein: CASSPRQGREQYF. The CDR3 DNA reads TGTGCCAGCAGCCCCCGACAGGGGCGGGAGCAGTACTTC.

This clone was counted a few times. The CDR3 nucleotides are TGTGCCAGCAGCTACAGGGTTGCCTACAATGAGCAGTTCTTC. This encodes CASSYRVAYNEQFF. V gene TRBV7-2 combines with J gene TRBJ2-1; D is possibly TRBD1 (6 bases). From germline, CDR1 is SGHTA and CDR2 FQGNSA. This CDR3 is 14 amino acids long. V shed 4 bases and J shed 2 bases, with 9 bases lying between them. Filled out from reference TRBV7-2 and TRBJ2-1, the complete variable domain reads GAGVSQSPSNKVTEKGKDVELRCDPISGHTALYWYRQSLGQGLEFLIYFQGNSAPDKSGLPSDRFSAERTGGSVSTLTIQRTQQEDSAVYLCASSYRVAYNEQFFGPGTRLTVL.

This clone was observed a handful of times. The chain is built from TRBV7-9 and TRBJ2-1, with a tentative D call TRBD2 (5 bases). Per germline, CDR1 SEHNR and CDR2 FQNEAQ (reference sequence). This CDR3 region has 13 residues. V shed 3 bases and J shed 12 bases, with 15 bases lying between them. CDR3 nucleotide sequence: TGTGCCAGCAGCTTCCGACGGGATAGTAGGCAGTTCTTC. This gives the protein CASSFRRDSRQFF.

This chain connects TRBV11-2 to TRBJ2-3; D may be TRBD2 (6 bases). The CDR3 is 17 residues long. V shed 0 bases and J shed 3 bases, with 16 bases lying between them. Per germline, CDR1 SGHAT and CDR2 FQNNGV. CDR3 DNA sequence: TGTGCCAGCAGCTTAGATCTTGGTGGGGGGAAAACAGATACGCAGTATTTT. Its protein product is CASSLDLGGGKTDTQYF.